Shown below are 20 T cell receptor beta chains from a single sample sequenced in a study of spatial heterogeneity in lung cancer. Time point denoted: sample taken at primary tumor resection. Unsorted whole RNA of tumor, nontumor lung or frozen PBMC was sequenced. One entry per CDR3 protein, called by TCRdb with MiXCR from the 5' RACE reads. The sample has more than 20,000 distinct CDR3 sequences; under 5.5% are singletons. This specimen was PBMCs, taken at surgery. The receptors were sampled from a male donor with early-stage non-small cell lung cancer.

At least ten counts were recorded for this clonotype. V is TRBV5-6 and J is TRBJ2-7; 10 nucleotides match TRBD1. The CDR3 loop spans 16 amino acids. Germline V gene lookup returns CDR1 SGHDT and CDR2 YYEEEE. V lost 0 bases and J lost 2; bases outside the gene matches: 5. The CDR3 DNA reads as TGTGCCAGCAGCTTGGAGGGACAGGGGTATACCTACGAGCAGTACTTC. This gives the protein CASSLEGQGYTYEQYF.

This clonotype was found many times. The rearrangement links TRBV7-6 to TRBJ2-3; TRBD2 matches at 14 bases. After removal of 6 bases from V and 1 base from J, the junction contained 9 bases not matched to a gene. CDR3 length: 18 residues. Per the germline V gene, CDR1 is SGHVS and CDR2 is FNYEAQ. The CDR3 DNA reads TGTGCCAGCAGACTCGGACTAGCGGGGGGACTCGGCACAGATACGCAGTATTTT. Protein product: CASRLGLAGGLGTDTQYF.

To note about this clonotype: A much larger clone is a single base away; this may be a read error. V gene TRBV25-1 combines with J gene TRBJ1-6; perhaps TRBD1 as D (5 bases). The length of the CDR3 is 14 residues. Germline V gene lookup returns CDR1 MGHDK and CDR2 SYGVNS. The CDR3 reads CASGVGGSRSPPHF. In DNA, the CDR3 is TGTGCCAGCGGGGTTGGGGGAAGTAGATCACCCCCCCACTTT.

This clonotype was observed a few times. J is TRBJ1-2 and V is TRBV25-1; 8 bases are shared with TRBD1. The CDR3 length is 17 residues. V lost 3 bases, J lost 4 bases, and 13 bases stayed unmatched. Germline lookup yields CDR1 MGHDK and CDR2 SYGVNS. CDR3 sequence (DNA): TGTGCCAGCAGTGAGGGGGGGACAGGAGGTATGGGCTATGGCTACACCTTC. This gives the protein CASSEGGTGGMGYGYTF.

This clonotype was recorded at least ten times. V and J are TRBV7-2 and TRBJ1-4; the D gene is possibly TRBD1 (6 bases). The CDR3 consists of 17 residues. V lost 2 bases, J lost 8 bases, and 21 bases lay in between. Germline V lookup: CDR1 SGHTA, CDR2 FQGNSA. The CDR3 is CASSLKSWGANGEKLFF. Here the CDR3 DNA reads TGTGCCAGCAGCTTAAAATCGTGGGGGGCGAACGGGGAAAAACTGTTTTTT.

This clonotype appeared many times. The chain employs TRBV18 and TRBJ1-1, with D maybe TRBD1 (5 bases). Between the trimmed V and J ends, which lost 2 bases and 3 bases, there was a span of 7 bases. Germline CDR1 KGHSH, CDR2 LQKENI. This CDR3 is built from 13 residues. CDR3 region: CASSPRGDTEAFF. The CDR3 DNA sequence: TGTGCCAGCTCACCAAGAGGGGACACTGAAGCTTTCTTT.

This clonotype has a count of ten or more. J is TRBJ1-2 and V is TRBV24-1; a weak D match, TRBD1 (5 bases). The germline V and J ends were trimmed by 9 bases and 3 bases, with 10 bases remaining between them. The CDR3 spans 12 residues. Germline CDR1 KGHDR, CDR2 SFDVKD. CDR3 nucleotides: TGTGCCACCTCCGACAGCTACTATGGCTACACCTTC. Its translation is CATSDSYYGYTF.

A few counts support this clonotype. V is TRBV18 and J is TRBJ1-2, with a possible D match to TRBD1 (5 bases). The V end lost 1 base, the J end lost 8 bases, and 8 bases lay between the germline ends. CDR1 is KGHSH, CDR2 LQKENI, per germline. The CDR3 has 12 amino acids. The CDR3 coding sequence is TGTGCCAGCTCACCACAGGGGAGAGGCTACACCTTC. Encoded protein: CASSPQGRGYTF.

In this sample, this clonotype turned up many times. The chain carries TRBV12-3 or TRBV12-4 and TRBJ2-5; possibly TRBD1 or TRBD2 for D (6 bases each). Trimming removed 4 bases from V and 5 bases from J, with 17 bases in between. This CDR3 comprises 15 residues. The CDR3 coding sequence is TGTGCCAGCAGTTCCCTGAGGGGGGCTGGGGAGACCCAGTACTTC. It is translated as CASSSLRGAGETQYF.

This clonotype was recorded a few times. V is TRBV20-1 and J is TRBJ2-3; 10 bases fit TRBD2. The CDR3 contains 15 residues. V lost 5 bases, J lost 3 bases, and 8 bases stayed unmatched. Germline loops: CDR1 DFQATT, CDR2 SNEGSKA (reference sequence). CDR3 bases: TGCAGTGCTCAGCGGGAGGGCCCTCGGACAGATACGCAGTATTTT. Translated: CSAQREGPRTDTQYF.

This clonotype was recorded a few times. The chain joins TRBV30 to TRBJ2-7, with D possibly matching TRBD1 (7 bases). CDR1 and CDR2 from the germline V gene are GTSNPN and SVGIG (reference sequence). This CDR3 comprises 14 residues. V was pared by 4 bases and J by 3 bases, with 16 bases between. The chain's CDR3 is CAWTLDQGGYEQYF. The DNA for the CDR3 is TGTGCCTGGACCTTGGATCAGGGGGGCTACGAGCAGTACTTC.

This clonotype was seen repeatedly, ten times or more. This chain links TRBV20-1 with TRBJ2-5, with TRBD2 matching 12 bases. Germline assignment: CDR1 DFQATT and CDR2 SNEGSKA (reference sequence). The CDR3 spans 15 residues. V lost 1 base and J lost 4; bases outside the gene matches: 4. The CDR3 reads CSARVLAGGRETQYF. The CDR3 bases are TGCAGTGCTAGAGTGCTAGCGGGAGGGCGAGAGACCCAGTACTTC.

The sample holds many counts of this clonotype. The V and J genes are TRBV5-5 and TRBJ2-1; possible D gene TRBD1, 5 bases. CDR3 length: 14 amino acids. Trimming cost V 3 bases and J 13 bases, with 20 bases left between them. Per the germline V gene, CDR1 is SGHKS and CDR2 is YYEKEE (reference sequence). CDR3 sequence: CASSWTPLEWTQFF. In DNA form, the CDR3 reads TGTGCCAGCAGCTGGACCCCCCTCGAGTGGACACAGTTCTTC.

This clonotype came up a few times. The chain couples TRBV19 to TRBJ2-1; no firm D call. Germline V CDR1 and CDR2: LNHDA, SQIVND (reference sequence). With 7 bases removed from V and 0 bases from J, the gap between germline ends came to 16 bases. The length of the CDR3 is 16 residues. For the CDR3, the DNA is TGTGCCAGTAACCCGACTGCCTCAAGCTCCTACAATGAGCAGTTCTTC. It is translated as CASNPTASSSYNEQFF.

This clonotype qualifies as medium-sized. The rearrangement joins TRBV7-3 to TRBJ2-6, with unresolved D. Germline loops: CDR1 SGHTA, CDR2 FQGTGA. The V and J ends lost 2 bases and 0 bases respectively, with 5 bases between them. This CDR3 contains 15 residues. DNA for the CDR3: TGTGCCAGCAGCTTATCCCGCTCTGGGGCCAACGTCCTGACTTTC. It specifies CASSLSRSGANVLTF.

The chain carries TRBV9 and TRBJ1-2, with 10 bases identical to TRBD1. From germline, CDR1 is SGDLS and CDR2 YYNGEE. Trimming removed 7 bases from V and 7 bases from J; junction bases left unmatched: 13. This CDR3 spans 15 amino acids. This CDR3 reads CASAGQGRLRSGYTF. In DNA form, the CDR3 reads TGTGCCAGCGCGGGACAGGGGCGGTTGAGAAGTGGCTACACCTTC.

V usage is TRBV10-3 and J usage is TRBJ1-1; D not resolved. The V end lost 0 bases, the J end lost 5 bases, and 7 bases lay between the germline ends. This CDR3 is 13 amino acids long. From germline, CDR1 is ENHRY and CDR2 SYGVKD. The CDR3 region has the DNA TGTGCCATCAGTGAGTCACCGGGGACTGAAGCTTTCTTT. Its protein product is CAISESPGTEAFF.

This clonotype was observed at least ten times. The CDR3 nucleotides are TGTGCCAGCAGCCCTCGGGACCCCGGGCGGAGTGAGCAGTTCTTC. Its translation: CASSPRDPGRSEQFF. This chain links TRBV7-2 with TRBJ2-1, with D possibly being TRBD1 or TRBD2 (5 bases each). V lost 5 bases and J 9 bases, leaving 20 bases between the germline ends. CDR1 and CDR2 from the germline V gene are SGHTA and FQGNSA. The CDR3 runs 15 residues. Using reference TRBV7-2 and TRBJ2-1 for the parts outside the CDR3, the full variable domain is GAGVSQSPSNKVTEKGKDVELRCDPISGHTALYWYRQSLGQGLEFLIYFQGNSAPDKSGLPSDRFSAERTGGSVSTLTIQRTQQEDSAVYLCASSPRDPGRSEQFFGPGTRLTVL.

This clonotype was recorded at least ten times. This chain uses TRBV20-1 with TRBJ2-5; D ambiguous. There are 14 residues in the CDR3. Trimming removed 6 bases at V and 7 bases at J, with 21 bases between. Looked up from germline, CDR1 is DFQATT and CDR2 is SNEGSKA (reference sequence). The CDR3: CSAIKTAPSGTQYF. In DNA, the CDR3 is TGCAGTGCAATAAAGACTGCCCCTTCGGGGACCCAGTACTTC.

The chain joins TRBV24-1 to TRBJ2-5; perhaps TRBD1 as D (5 bases). The CDR3 is 14 residues long. Germline CDR1 KGHDR, CDR2 SFDVKD. Between the trimmed V and J ends, which lost 4 bases and 1 base, there was a span of 9 bases. CDR3 in amino acids: CATSDWTTQETQYF. The CDR3 DNA is TGTGCCACCAGTGACTGGACAACCCAAGAGACCCAGTACTTC.